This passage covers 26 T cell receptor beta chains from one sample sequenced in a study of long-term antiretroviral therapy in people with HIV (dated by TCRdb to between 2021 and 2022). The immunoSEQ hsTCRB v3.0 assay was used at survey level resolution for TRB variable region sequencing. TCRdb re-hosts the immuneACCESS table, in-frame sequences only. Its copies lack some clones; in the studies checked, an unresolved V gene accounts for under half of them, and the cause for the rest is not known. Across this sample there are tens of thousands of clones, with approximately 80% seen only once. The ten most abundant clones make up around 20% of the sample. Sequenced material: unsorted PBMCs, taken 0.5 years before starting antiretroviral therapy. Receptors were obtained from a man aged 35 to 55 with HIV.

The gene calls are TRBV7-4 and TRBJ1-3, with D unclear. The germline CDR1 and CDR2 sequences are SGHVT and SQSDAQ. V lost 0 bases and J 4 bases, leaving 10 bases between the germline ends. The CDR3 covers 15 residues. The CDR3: CASSLALISGNTIYF. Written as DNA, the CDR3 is TGTGCCAGCAGCTTAGCGCTAATTTCGGGAAACACCATATATTTT.

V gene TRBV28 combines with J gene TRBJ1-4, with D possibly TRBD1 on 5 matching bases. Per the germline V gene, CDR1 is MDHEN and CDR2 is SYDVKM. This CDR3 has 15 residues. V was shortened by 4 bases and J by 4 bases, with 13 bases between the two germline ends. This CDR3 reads CASSSPWDGNEKLFF. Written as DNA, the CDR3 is TGTGCCAGCAGTTCTCCTTGGGACGGTAATGAAAAACTGTTTTTT. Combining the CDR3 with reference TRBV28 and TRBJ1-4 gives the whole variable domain DVKVTQSSRYLVKRTGEKVFLECVQDMDHENMFWYRQDPGLGLRLIYFSYDVKMKEKGDIPEGYSVSREKKERFSLILESASTNQTSMYLCASSSPWDGNEKLFFGSGTQLSVL.

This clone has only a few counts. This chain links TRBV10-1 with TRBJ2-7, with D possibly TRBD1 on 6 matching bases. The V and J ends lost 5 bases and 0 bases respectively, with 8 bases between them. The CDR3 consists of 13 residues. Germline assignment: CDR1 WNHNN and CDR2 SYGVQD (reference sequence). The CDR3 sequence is CASSRDTSYEQYF. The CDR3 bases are TGCGCCAGCAGTCGGGACACCTCCTACGAGCAGTACTTC.

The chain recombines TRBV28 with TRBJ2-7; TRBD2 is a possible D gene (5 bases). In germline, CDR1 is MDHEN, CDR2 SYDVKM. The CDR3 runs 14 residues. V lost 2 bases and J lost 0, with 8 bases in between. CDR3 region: CASSLVGSSYEQYF. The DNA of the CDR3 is TGTGCCAGCAGTTTAGTGGGGAGCTCCTACGAGCAGTACTTC.

The CDR3 DNA sequence: TGTGCCACTCTGGGACTAGCCCGCACAGATACGCAGTATTTT. It codes for CATLGLARTDTQYF. J is TRBJ2-3 and V is TRBV28; 9 bases align to TRBD2. The CDR3 has 14 amino acids. V was clipped by 10 bases and J by 1 base; unmatched bases: 6. Germline loops: CDR1 MDHEN, CDR2 SYDVKM.

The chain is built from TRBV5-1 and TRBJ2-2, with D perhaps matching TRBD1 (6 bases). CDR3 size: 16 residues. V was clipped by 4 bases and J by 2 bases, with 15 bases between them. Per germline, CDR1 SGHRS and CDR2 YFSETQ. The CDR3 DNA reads TGCGCCAGCAGCACCGACAGGTCGGTAAACACCGGGGAGCTGTTTTTT. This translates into CASSTDRSVNTGELFF.

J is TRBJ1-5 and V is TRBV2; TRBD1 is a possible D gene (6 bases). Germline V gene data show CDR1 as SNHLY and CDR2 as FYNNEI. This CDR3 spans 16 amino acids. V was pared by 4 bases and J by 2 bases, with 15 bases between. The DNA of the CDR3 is TGTGCCAGCAGTGCTCGGACAGTCCGCGGCAATCAGCCCCAGCATTTT. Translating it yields CASSARTVRGNQPQHF. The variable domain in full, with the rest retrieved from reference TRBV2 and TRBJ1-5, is EPEVTQTPSHQVTQMGQEVILRCVPISNHLYFYWYRQILGQKVEFLVSFYNNEISEKSEIFDDQFSVERPDGSNFTLKIRSTKLEDSAMYFCASSARTVRGNQPQHFGDGTRLSIL.

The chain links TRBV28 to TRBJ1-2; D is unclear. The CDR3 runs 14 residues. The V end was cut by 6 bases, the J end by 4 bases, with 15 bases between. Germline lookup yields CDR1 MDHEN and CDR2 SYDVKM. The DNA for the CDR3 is TGTGCCAGCAGGGTCGGAAACTCTGGCTATGGCTACACCTTC. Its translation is CASRVGNSGYGYTF.

The CDR3 DNA reads as TGTGCCAGCAGCTTAGTTCAGCCTGGAAACACCATATATTTT. Protein product: CASSLVQPGNTIYF. The V gene is TRBV7-2, the J gene TRBJ1-3; unclear D gene. CDR3 length: 14 residues. Germline lookup yields CDR1 SGHTA and CDR2 FQGNSA. V lost 1 base and J 2 bases, leaving 6 bases between the germline ends.

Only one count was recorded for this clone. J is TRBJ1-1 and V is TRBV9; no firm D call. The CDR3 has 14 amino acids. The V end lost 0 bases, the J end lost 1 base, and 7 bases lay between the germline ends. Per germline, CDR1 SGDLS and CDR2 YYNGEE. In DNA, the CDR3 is TGTGCCAGCAGCGTAGCTTACAGGAACACTGAAGCTTTCTTT. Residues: CASSVAYRNTEAFF.

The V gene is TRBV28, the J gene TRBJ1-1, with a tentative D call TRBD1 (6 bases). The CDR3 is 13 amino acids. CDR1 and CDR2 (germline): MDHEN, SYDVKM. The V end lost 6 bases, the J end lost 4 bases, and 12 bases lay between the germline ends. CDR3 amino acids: CASRGGGGTEAFF. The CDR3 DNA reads TGTGCCAGCAGGGGGGGCGGAGGCACTGAAGCTTTCTTT. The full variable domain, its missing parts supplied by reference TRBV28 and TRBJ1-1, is DVKVTQSSRYLVKRTGEKVFLECVQDMDHENMFWYRQDPGLGLRLIYFSYDVKMKEKGDIPEGYSVSREKKERFSLILESASTNQTSMYLCASRGGGGTEAFFGQGTRLTVV.

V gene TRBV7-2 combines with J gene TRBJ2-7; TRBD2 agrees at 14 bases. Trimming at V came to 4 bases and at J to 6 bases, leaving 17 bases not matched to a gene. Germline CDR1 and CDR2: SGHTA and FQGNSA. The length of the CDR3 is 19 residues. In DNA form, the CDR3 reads TGTGCCAGCAGCTCCCGGGGAGGACTAGCGGGGGGACTCCCGACCGAGCAGTACTTC. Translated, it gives CASSSRGGLAGGLPTEQYF.

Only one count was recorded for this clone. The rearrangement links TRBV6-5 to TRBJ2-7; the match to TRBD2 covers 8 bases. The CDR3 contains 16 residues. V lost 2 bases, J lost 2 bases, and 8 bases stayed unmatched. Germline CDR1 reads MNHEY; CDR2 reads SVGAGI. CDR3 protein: CASSYQAGGPAYEQYF. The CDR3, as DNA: TGTGCCAGCAGTTACCAGGCGGGGGGACCCGCCTACGAGCAGTACTTC.

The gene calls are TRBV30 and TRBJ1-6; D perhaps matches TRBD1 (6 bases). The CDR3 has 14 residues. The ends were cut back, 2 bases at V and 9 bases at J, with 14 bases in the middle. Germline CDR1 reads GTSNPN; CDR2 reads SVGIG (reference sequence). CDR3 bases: TGTGCCTGGAGTCGGAACGGGGGCGCTTCACCCCTCCACTTT. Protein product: CAWSRNGGASPLHF.

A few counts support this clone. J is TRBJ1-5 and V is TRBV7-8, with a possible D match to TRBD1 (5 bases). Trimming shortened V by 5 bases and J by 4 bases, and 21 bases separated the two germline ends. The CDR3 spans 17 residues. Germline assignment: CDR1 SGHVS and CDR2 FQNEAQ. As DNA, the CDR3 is TGTGCCAGCAGCCCGAGACTCCTGGACAACCCGAATCAGCCCCAGCATTTT. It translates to CASSPRLLDNPNQPQHF.

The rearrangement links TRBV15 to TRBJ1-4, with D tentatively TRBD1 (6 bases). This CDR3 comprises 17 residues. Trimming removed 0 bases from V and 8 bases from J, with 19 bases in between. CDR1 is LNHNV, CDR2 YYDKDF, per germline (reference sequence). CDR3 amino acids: CATSRDKVVQGWEKLFF. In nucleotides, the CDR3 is TGTGCCACCAGCAGAGATAAAGTGGTACAGGGTTGGGAAAAACTGTTTTTT.

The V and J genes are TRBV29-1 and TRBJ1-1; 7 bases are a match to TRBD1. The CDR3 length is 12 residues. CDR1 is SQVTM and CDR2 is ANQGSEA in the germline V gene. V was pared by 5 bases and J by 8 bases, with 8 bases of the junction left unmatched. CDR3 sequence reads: CSVTGAPGEAFF. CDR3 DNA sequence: TGCAGCGTTACAGGGGCGCCTGGAGAAGCTTTCTTT.

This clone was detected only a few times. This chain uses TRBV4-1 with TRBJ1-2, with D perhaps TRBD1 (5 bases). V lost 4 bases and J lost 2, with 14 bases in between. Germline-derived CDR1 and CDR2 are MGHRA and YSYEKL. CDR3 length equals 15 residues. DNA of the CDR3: TGCGCCAGCAGCCCTCAAGCAGGGTCCAACTATGGCTACACCTTC. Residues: CASSPQAGSNYGYTF.

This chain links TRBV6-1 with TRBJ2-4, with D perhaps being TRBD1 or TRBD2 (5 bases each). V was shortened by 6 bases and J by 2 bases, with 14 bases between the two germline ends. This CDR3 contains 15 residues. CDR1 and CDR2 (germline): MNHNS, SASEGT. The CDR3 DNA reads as TGTGCCAGCAGGTCTCGAGGGGTAACCAAAAACATTCAGTACTTC. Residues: CASRSRGVTKNIQYF.

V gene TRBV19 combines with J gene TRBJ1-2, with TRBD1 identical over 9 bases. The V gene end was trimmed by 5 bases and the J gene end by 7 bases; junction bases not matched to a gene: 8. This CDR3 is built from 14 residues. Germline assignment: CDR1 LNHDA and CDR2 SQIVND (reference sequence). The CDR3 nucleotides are TGTGCCAGTAGTGCCCAGGGACAGGGCCCTGGCTACACCTTC. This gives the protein CASSAQGQGPGYTF.

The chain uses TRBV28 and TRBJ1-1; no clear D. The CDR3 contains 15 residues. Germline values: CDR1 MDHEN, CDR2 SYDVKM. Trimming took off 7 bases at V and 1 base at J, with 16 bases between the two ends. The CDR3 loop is CASKRTDYQNTEAFF. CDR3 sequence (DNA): TGTGCCAGCAAGAGGACGGACTACCAGAACACTGAAGCTTTCTTT. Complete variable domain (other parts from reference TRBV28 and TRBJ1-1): DVKVTQSSRYLVKRTGEKVFLECVQDMDHENMFWYRQDPGLGLRLIYFSYDVKMKEKGDIPEGYSVSREKKERFSLILESASTNQTSMYLCASKRTDYQNTEAFFGQGTRLTVV.

CDR3 in DNA: TGTGCCAGCCCGGGACAAGGAGTTTGTAAACCGAACACTGAAGCTTTCTTT. This encodes CASPGQGVCKPNTEAFF. The chain joins TRBV6-7 to TRBJ1-1; D is perhaps TRBD1 (6 bases). TRBV6-7 is labeled an ORF, and its function is uncertain. The V and J ends lost 8 bases and 1 base respectively, with 23 bases between them. The CDR3 is made up of 17 amino acids.

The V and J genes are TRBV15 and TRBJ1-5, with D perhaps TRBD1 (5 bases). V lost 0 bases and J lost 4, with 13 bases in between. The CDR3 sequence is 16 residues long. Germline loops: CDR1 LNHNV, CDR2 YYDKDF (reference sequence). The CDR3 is CATSRDRDRGNQPQHF. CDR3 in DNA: TGTGCCACCAGCAGAGATCGAGACAGAGGAAATCAGCCCCAGCATTTT.

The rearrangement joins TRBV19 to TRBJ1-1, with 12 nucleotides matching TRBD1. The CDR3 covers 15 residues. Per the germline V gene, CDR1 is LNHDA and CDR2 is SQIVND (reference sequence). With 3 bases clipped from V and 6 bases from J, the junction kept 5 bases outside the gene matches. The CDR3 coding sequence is TGTGCCAGTAGTATGGAGGGACAGGGGGCTCCTGAAGCTTTCTTT. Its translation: CASSMEGQGAPEAFF.

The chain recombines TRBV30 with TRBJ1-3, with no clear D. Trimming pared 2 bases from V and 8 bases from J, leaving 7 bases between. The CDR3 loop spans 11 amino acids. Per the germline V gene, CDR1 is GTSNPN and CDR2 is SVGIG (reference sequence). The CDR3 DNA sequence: TGTGCCTGGAGTCCCCTCTACACCATATATTTT. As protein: CAWSPLYTIYF.

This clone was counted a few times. CDR3 coding DNA: TGTGCCAGCAGTGGGGACAGGGGTGGCAATCAGCCCCAGCATTTT. Protein product: CASSGDRGGNQPQHF. The chain couples TRBV2 to TRBJ1-5; 10 nucleotides match TRBD1. Germline V gene lookup returns CDR1 SNHLY and CDR2 FYNNEI. CDR3 length: 15 residues. After removal of 4 bases from V and 2 bases from J, the junction contained 2 bases not matched to a gene. Complete variable domain (other parts from reference TRBV2 and TRBJ1-5): EPEVTQTPSHQVTQMGQEVILRCVPISNHLYFYWYRQILGQKVEFLVSFYNNEISEKSEIFDDQFSVERPDGSNFTLKIRSTKLEDSAMYFCASSGDRGGNQPQHFGDGTRLSIL.